This record looks at one T cell receptor (beta chain) sequence and its context. The sample holds many counts of this clonotype. Its antigen remains undetermined. Per-nucleotide qualities are absent, and no much larger clonotype sits a single base away. V lost 10 bases and J lost 5 bases; the stretch between them is 11 bases long. The CDR1 and CDR2 encoded by the germline V gene are MGHDK and SYGVNS. The CDR3 runs 11 amino acids, cysteine and phenylalanine included. The retained sequence is limited to the CDR3, 33 bases, with the frame set at the first base. These data are taken from a study of molecular identifiers for immune sequencing clone quantification (dated by TCRdb to about 2018). A note on the overall study: For a replicate experiment, RNA from around 20,000 or 100,000 naive CD8 T cells was divided into five aliquots, of which four were sequenced. This methods study benchmarked molecular-identifier clustering-based TCR repertoire sequencing (MIDCIRS) and TCR RNA copy counting, using CD8 T cells to do so.

Naive CD8 T cell libraries were made from around 18,000 to 910,000 sorted cells using 10%, 30% or 50% of purified RNA. Naive CD8 T cells, defined as CD8+CD4-CCR7+CD45RA+, were FACS-sorted into RLT Plus buffer on a BD FACSAria II. Ten to eleven TCR copies' worth of Jurkat RNA were spiked into roughly 19,000-1,000,000 naive CD8 T cell samples to test detection sensitivity. CD8 T cells were enriched using RosetteSep CD8+ T Cell Enrichment Cocktail and Ficoll-Paque, and the enriched cells then underwent ACK red cell lysis. The library was prepared using PCR. The sample was run on a NextSeq 500. Bulk TCR libraries were generated as previously described, with the TCR primers listed in Table S5 used. Purification of total RNA was performed with the Qiagen AllPrep DNA/RNA kit. Before any analysis, reads coming from multiple sequencing runs of the same library were combined into one pool. Processing in the source paper ran as follows. Only reads with exact TCR constant sequence were kept, trimmed to 150 nt, and grouped by their 12-nt molecular barcodes. Reads within each barcode group were sub-clustered using a 15% Levenshtein threshold, and quality-weighted consensus sequences were constructed for each RNA molecule. Non-functional sequences were removed, as were lower-count sequences one edit away from another. Based on a fit of two negative binomial distributions, barcode sub-clusters having less than 20% of the maximum read count were discarded. Clones were called with MiXCR by TCRdb after fastp trimmed the public reads at Q25, and only in-frame beta chains were retained. Records with the same CDR3 protein are collapsed into one entry carrying the most frequent genes and DNA. Clone size and V and J calls follow TCRdb, not the original study. The sample table holds about 510,000 distinct CDR3 sequences, of which around 23% were seen once. The top ten clones comprise 0.76% of the sample.

Summary of the overall study and its limitations: Highly expanded clone sizes could be underestimated because identical TCR molecules may share a barcode. Clones above 20 RNA copies held over 98% of molecules in CMV-specific effector cells but under 1% in naive cells. When barcode sub-clustering was not used, chimeric consensus sequences inflated TCR diversity, with chimeras reaching as high as 47%. Naive libraries contained spiked-in Jurkat TCR RNA (more than 9 copies' worth), which is not part of the donor repertoire. Modeling indicated around 2.7 TCR RNA copies recovered per cell, compared with about 10 by digital PCR, which implies a capture efficiency of approximately 30%. A single cell's worth of spiked-in Jurkat TCR RNA was reported detectable even among 850,000 to 1,000,000 naive CD8 T cells.

This chain is built from TRBV25-1 and TRBJ2-5, with TRBD2 tentatively as D gene (6 bases match). The sample consisted of naive CD8+ T cells from blood, with Jurkat cell RNA spiked in. The sample's cell subset or site, from its label and the paper: FACS-sorted CD8+CD4-CCR7+CD45RA+ naive T cells. This receptor was obtained from a human donor in good health. Some libraries in this study had Jurkat cell RNA spiked in. The bases are TGTGCCACCTCGAGCGGGGAGACCCAGTACTTC. It translates to CATSSGETQYF. With all but the CDR3 taken from the reference TRBV25-1 and TRBJ2-5 genes, the full variable domain is: EADIYQTPRYLVIGTGKKITLECSQTMGHDKMYWYQQDPGMELHLIHYSYGVNSTEKGDLSSESTVSRIRTEHFPLTLESARPSHTSQYLCATSSGETQYFGPGTRLLVL.